This section outlines one TCR beta chain sequence together with its context. Clones were sequenced by immunoSEQ multiplex PCR, and TCRdb holds only the in-frame ones, with some missing. The sample has over 50,000 clones, 86% seen once. The source of the sample is a study of PD-L1 blockade in urothelial cancer. Study-level information: Blood analysis took place 3 weeks (second dose) and 6 weeks after treatment start.

There are 13 residues in the CDR3. The germline CDR1 and CDR2 sequences are SGHRS and YFSETQ. V was cut by 4 bases and J by 6 bases, with 14 bases left in between. The TCR comes from a man aged 45-65 years with urothelial cancer. This chain joins TRBV5-1 and TRBJ2-7, with D hard to call. This specimen consisted of PBMCs, obtained around atezolizumab (anti-PD-L1) treatment. CDR3 loop: CASSPESVTEQYF. Here the CDR3 DNA reads TGCGCCAGCAGCCCGGAGTCTGTTACCGAGCAGTACTTC.